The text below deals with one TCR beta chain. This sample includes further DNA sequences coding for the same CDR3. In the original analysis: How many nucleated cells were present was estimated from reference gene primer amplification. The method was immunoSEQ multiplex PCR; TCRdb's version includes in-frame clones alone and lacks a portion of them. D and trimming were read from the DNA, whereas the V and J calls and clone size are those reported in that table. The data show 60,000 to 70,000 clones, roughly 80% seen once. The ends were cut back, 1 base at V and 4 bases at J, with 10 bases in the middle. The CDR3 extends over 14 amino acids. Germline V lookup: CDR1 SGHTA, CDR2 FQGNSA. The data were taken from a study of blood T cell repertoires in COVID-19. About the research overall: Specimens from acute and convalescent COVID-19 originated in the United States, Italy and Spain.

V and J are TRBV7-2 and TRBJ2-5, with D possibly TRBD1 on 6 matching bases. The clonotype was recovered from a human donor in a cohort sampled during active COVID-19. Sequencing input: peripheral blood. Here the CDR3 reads CASSLGGRGETQYF. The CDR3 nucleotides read TGTGCCAGCAGCTTAGGAGGCAGGGGAGAGACCCAGTACTTC.